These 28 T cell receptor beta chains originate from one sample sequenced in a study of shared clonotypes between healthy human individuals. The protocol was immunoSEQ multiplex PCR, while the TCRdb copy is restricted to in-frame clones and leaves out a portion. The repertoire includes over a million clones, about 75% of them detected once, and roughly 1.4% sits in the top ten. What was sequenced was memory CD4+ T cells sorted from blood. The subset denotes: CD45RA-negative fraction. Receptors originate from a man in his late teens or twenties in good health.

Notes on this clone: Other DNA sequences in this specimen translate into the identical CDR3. In DNA, the CDR3 is TGTGCCAGCAGCTTAGGGGGCAGCTCCTATAATTCACCCCTCCACTTT. It yields the protein CASSLGGSSYNSPLHF. V and J are TRBV7-2 and TRBJ1-6, with a tentative D call TRBD1 (5 bases). Trimming stripped 1 base from V and 0 bases from J, with 7 bases between. The V gene's germline CDR1 is SGHTA and CDR2 FQGNSA. The CDR3 has 16 residues.

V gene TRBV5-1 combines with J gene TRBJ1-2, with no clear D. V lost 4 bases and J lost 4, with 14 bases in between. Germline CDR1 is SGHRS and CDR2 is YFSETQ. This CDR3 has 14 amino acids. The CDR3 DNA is TGCGCCAGCAGCCCCGGGGATTTGAGCTATGGCTACACCTTC. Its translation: CASSPGDLSYGYTF.

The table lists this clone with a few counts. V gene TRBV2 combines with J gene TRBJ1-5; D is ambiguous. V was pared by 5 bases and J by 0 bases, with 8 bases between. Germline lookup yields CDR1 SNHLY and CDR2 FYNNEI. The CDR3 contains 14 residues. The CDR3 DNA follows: TGTGCCAGCAGTAGCGTGGTTAGCAATCAGCCCCAGCATTTT. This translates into CASSSVVSNQPQHF.

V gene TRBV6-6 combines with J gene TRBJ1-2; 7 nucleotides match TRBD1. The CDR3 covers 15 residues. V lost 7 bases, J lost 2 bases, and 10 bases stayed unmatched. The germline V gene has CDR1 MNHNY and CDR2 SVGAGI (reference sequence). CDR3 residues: CASTEPGQKNYGYTF. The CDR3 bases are TGTGCCAGCACTGAACCGGGACAGAAAAACTATGGCTACACCTTC.

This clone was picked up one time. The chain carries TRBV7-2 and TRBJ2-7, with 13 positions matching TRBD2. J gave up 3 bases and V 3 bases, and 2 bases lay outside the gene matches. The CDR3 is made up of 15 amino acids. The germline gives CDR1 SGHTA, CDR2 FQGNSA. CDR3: CASSLTSGGLYEQYF. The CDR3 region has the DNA TGTGCCAGCAGCTTGACTAGCGGGGGGCTCTACGAGCAGTACTTC. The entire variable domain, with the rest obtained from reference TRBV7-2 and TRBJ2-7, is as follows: GAGVSQSPSNKVTEKGKDVELRCDPISGHTALYWYRQSLGQGLEFLIYFQGNSAPDKSGLPSDRFSAERTGGSVSTLTIQRTQQEDSAVYLCASSLTSGGLYEQYFGPGTRLTVT.

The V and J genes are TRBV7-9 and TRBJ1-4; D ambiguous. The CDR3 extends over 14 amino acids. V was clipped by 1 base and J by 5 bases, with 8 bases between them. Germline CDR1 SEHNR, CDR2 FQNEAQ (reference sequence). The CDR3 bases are TGTGCCAGCAGCTTAGTTGAAAGAAATGAAAAACTGTTTTTT. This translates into CASSLVERNEKLFF.

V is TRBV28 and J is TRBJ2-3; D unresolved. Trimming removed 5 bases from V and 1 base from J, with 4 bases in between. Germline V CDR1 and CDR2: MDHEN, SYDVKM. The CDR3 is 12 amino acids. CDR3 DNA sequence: TGTGCCAGCAGTACCCGCACAGATACGCAGTATTTT. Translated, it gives CASSTRTDTQYF.

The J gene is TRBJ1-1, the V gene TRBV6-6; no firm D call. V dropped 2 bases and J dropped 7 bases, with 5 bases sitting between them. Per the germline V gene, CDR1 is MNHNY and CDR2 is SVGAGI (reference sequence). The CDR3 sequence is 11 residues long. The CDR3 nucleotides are TGTGCCAGCAGTTACGTGGGTGAAGCTTTCTTT. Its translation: CASSYVGEAFF.

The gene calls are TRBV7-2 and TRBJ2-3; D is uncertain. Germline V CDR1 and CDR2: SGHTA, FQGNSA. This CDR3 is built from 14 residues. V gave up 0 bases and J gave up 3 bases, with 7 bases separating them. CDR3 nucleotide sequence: TGTGCCAGCAGCTTAGCGTTCAGAACAGATACGCAGTATTTT. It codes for CASSLAFRTDTQYF.

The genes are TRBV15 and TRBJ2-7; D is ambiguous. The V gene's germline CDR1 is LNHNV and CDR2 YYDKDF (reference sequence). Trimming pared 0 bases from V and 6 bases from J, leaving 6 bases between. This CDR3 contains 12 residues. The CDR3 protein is CATSREVSEQYF. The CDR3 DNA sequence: TGTGCCACCAGCAGAGAAGTTTCCGAGCAGTACTTC.

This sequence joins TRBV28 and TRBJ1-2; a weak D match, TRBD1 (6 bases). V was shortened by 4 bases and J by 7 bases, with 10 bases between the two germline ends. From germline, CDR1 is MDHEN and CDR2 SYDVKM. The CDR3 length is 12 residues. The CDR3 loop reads CASSSGVFGYTF. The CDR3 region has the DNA TGTGCCAGCAGTTCAGGGGTATTTGGCTACACCTTC.

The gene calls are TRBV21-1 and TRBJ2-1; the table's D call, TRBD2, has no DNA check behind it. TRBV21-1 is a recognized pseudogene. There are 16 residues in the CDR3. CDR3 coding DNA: TGTGCCAGCAGCAAAGATCCGGGGAGGTCTTACAATGAGCAGTTCTTC. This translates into CASSKDPGRSYNEQFF.

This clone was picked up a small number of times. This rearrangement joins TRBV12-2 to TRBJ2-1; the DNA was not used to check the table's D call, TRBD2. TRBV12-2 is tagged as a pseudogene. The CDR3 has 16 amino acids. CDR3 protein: CASRFRGPASYNEQFF. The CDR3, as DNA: TGTGCAAGTCGCTTTCGAGGCCCTGCCTCCTACAATGAGCAGTTCTTC.

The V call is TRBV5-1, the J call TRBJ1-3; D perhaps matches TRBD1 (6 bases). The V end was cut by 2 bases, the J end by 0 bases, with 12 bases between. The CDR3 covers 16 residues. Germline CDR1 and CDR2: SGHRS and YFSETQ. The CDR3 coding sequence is TGCGCCAGCAGCTTTGCCGGGACACTCTCTGGAAACACCATATATTTT. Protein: CASSFAGTLSGNTIYF. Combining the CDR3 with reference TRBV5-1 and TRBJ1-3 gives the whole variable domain KAGVTQTPRYLIKTRGQQVTLSCSPISGHRSVSWYQQTPGQGLQFLFEYFSETQRNKGNFPGRFSGRQFSNSRSEMNVSTLELGDSALYLCASSFAGTLSGNTIYFGEGSWLTVV.

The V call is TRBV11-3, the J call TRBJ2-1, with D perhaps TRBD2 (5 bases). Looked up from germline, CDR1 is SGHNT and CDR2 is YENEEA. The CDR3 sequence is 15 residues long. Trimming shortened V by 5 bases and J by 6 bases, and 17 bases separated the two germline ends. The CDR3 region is CASSQTGLKGNEQFF. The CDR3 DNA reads TGTGCCAGCAGCCAAACTGGACTCAAGGGCAATGAGCAGTTCTTC.

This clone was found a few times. The DNA of the CDR3 is TGTGCCAGTAGTGTCCGGGACAGGAACACTGAAGCTTTCTTT. This gives the protein CASSVRDRNTEAFF. V and J are TRBV19 and TRBJ1-1; 7 nucleotides line up with TRBD1. Per the germline V gene, CDR1 is LNHDA and CDR2 is SQIVND (reference sequence). With 5 bases clipped from V and 1 base from J, the junction kept 4 bases outside the gene matches. The CDR3 has 14 residues.

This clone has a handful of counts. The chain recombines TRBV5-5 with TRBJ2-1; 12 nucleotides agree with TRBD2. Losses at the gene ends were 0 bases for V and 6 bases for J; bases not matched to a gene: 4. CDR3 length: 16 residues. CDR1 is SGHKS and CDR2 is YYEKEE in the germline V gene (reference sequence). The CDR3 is CASSLEGLAGSNEQFF. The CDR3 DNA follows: TGTGCCAGCAGCTTGGAAGGACTAGCGGGATCCAATGAGCAGTTCTTC.

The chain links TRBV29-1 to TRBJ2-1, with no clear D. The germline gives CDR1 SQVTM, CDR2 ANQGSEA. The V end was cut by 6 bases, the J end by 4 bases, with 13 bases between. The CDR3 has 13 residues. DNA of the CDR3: TGCAGCGTGGGGAAGCTGGTTTACAATGAGCAGTTCTTC. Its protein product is CSVGKLVYNEQFF.

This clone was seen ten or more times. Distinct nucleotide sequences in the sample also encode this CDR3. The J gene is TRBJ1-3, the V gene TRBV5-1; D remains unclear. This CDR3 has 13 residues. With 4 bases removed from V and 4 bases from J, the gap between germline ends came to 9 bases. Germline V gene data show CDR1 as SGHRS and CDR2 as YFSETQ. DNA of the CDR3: TGCGCCAGCAGCCGAGACGCCGGAAACACCATATATTTT. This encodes CASSRDAGNTIYF. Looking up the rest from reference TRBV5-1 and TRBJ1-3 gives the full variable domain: KAGVTQTPRYLIKTRGQQVTLSCSPISGHRSVSWYQQTPGQGLQFLFEYFSETQRNKGNFPGRFSGRQFSNSRSEMNVSTLELGDSALYLCASSRDAGNTIYFGEGSWLTVV.

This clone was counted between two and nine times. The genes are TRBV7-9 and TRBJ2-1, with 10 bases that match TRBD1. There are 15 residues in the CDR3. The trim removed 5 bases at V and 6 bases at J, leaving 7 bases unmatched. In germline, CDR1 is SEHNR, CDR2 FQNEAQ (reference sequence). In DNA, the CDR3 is TGTGCCAGCAGCCCGGGACAGGGGCAAATCAATGAGCAGTTCTTC. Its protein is CASSPGQGQINEQFF.

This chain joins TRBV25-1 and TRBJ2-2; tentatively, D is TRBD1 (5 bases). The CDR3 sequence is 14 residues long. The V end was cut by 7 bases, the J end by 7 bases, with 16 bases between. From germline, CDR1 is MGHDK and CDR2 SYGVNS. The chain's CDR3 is CASNRAGSGGELFF. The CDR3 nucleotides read TGTGCCAGCAACCGAGCAGGGTCGGGCGGGGAGCTGTTTTTT.

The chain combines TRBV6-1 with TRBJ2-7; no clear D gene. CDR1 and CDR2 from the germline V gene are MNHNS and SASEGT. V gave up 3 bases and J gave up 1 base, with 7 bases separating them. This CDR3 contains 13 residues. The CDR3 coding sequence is TGTGCCAGCAGTGAGTCTTATTCCTACGAGCAGTACTTC. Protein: CASSESYSYEQYF.

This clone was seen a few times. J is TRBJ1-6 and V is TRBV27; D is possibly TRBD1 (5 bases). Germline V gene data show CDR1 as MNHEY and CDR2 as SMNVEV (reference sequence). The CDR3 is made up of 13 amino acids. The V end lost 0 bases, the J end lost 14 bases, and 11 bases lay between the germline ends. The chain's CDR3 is CASSLSGGSSLHF. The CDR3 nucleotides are TGTGCCAGCAGTTTATCCGGGGGTTCCTCCCTCCACTTT.

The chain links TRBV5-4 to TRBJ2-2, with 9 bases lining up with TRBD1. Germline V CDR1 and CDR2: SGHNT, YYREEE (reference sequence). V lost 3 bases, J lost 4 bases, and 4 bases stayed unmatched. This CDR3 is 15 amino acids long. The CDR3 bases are TGTGCCAGCAGCTACCAGACAGGGGGCACCGGGGAGCTGTTTTTT. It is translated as CASSYQTGGTGELFF.

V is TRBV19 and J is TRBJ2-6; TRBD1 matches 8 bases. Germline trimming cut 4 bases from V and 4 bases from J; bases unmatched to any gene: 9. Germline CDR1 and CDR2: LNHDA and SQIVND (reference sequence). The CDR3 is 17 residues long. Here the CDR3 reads CASSTRTGFAGANVLTF. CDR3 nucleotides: TGTGCCAGTAGTACCAGGACAGGGTTCGCCGGGGCCAACGTCCTGACTTTC.

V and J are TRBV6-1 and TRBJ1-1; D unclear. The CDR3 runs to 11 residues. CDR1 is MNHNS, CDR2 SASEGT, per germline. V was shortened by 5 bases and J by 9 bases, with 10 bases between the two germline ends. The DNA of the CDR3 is TGTGCCAGCAGTTTTGGCCCCCAAGCTTTCTTT. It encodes CASSFGPQAFF.

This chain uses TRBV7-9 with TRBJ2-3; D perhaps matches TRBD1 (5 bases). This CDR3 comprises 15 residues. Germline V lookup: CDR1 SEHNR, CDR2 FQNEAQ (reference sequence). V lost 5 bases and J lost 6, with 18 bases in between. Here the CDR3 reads CASSVGASGADTQYF. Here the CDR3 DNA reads TGTGCCAGCAGCGTAGGGGCCTCGGGCGCGGATACGCAGTATTTT.

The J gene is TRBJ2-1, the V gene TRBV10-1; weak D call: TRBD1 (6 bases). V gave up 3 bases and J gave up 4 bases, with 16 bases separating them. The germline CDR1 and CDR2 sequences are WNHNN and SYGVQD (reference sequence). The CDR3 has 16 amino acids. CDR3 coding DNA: TGCGCCAGCAGTGAAGCGTTGGGGGCCGGATACAATGAGCAGTTCTTC. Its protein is CASSEALGAGYNEQFF.